Only one count was recorded for the clone carrying this TCR beta chain. Its target is unknown. The source of the sample is a study of cytomegalovirus exposure and HLA in healthy donors. Study details: Of approximately 400 genotyped donors, roughly 86% clustered with self-reported Caucasian donors.

The V gene end was trimmed by 1 base and the J gene end by 9 bases; junction bases not matched to a gene: 12. CDR3 length: 15 residues. Germline lookup yields CDR1 SGHTA and CDR2 FQGNSA. The PCR contained 60 Vbeta and 13 Jbeta primers. Data came from immunoSEQ multiplex PCR; TCRdb stores just in-frame clones and leaves some out. The sample consists of approximately 90,000 clones, roughly 80% of them appearing once. Overall study findings and caveats: Researchers counted roughly 160 TCR beta chains as cytomegalovirus-associated.

This chain joins TRBV7-2 and TRBJ2-7, with 7 bases identical to TRBD1. The receptor was isolated from a man aged 30 to 45 in good health and CMV-seronegative. The sequencing sample was made of PBMCs. The CDR3 DNA reads as TGTGCCAGCAGCTTAGAAGGACAGGTGCTTTTTTCGCAGTACTTC. Translating it yields CASSLEGQVLFSQYF.